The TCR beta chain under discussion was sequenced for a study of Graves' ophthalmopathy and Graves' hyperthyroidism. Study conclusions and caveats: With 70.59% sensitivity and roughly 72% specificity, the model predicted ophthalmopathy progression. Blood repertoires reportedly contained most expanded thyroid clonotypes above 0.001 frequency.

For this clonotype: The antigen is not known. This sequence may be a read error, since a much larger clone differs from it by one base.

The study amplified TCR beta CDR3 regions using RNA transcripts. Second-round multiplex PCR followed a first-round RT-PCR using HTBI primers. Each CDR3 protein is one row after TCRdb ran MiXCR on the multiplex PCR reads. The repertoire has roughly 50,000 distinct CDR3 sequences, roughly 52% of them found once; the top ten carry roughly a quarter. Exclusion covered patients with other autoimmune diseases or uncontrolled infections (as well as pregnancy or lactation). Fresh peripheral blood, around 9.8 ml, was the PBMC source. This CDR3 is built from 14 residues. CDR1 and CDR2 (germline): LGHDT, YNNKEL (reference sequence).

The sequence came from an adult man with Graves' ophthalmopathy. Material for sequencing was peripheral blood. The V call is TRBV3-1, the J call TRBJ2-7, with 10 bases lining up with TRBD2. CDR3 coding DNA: TGTGCCAGCGGCCAGCGGGGGGGAACCTACGAGCAGTACTTC. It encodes CASGQRGGTYEQYF.